The 28 T cell receptor beta chains in this list originate from one sample, sequenced in a study of blood T cell repertoires in COVID-19. Data came from immunoSEQ multiplex PCR; TCRdb stores just in-frame clones and leaves some out. This table holds 160,000 or so clones, more than 80% found once. The source material was peripheral blood. These receptors all stem from a human donor in a cohort sampled during active COVID-19.

The J gene is TRBJ2-2, the V gene TRBV5-1; 13 bases map to TRBD2. Germline loops: CDR1 SGHRS, CDR2 YFSETQ. The CDR3 totals 20 residues. V was clipped by 2 bases and J by 4 bases; unmatched bases: 14. CDR3 DNA: TGCGCCAGCAGCTTTACCCCGGCCCGGACTAGCGGGAGTCTCACCGGGGAGCTGTTTTTT. This translates into CASSFTPARTSGSLTGELFF.

This rearrangement joins TRBV24-1 to TRBJ1-5; possibly TRBD1 for D (6 bases). The CDR3 is 14 residues long. CDR1 is KGHDR, CDR2 SFDVKD, per germline. V was trimmed by 4 bases and J by 5 bases, leaving 11 bases between them. CDR3 sequence: CATSEGGQDQPQHF. The CDR3 region has the DNA TGTGCCACCAGTGAGGGGGGGCAGGATCAGCCCCAGCATTTT.

The V call is TRBV7-8, the J call TRBJ2-1; 7 bases map to TRBD1. The CDR3 covers 15 residues. Trimming cost V 5 bases and J 7 bases; bases outside gene matches: 11. Germline CDR1 SGHVS, CDR2 FQNEAQ. DNA of the CDR3: TGTGCCAGCAGCCGTCCGAGACAGGGTAGAAATGAGCAGTTCTTC. Translation: CASSRPRQGRNEQFF.

V gene TRBV11-2 combines with J gene TRBJ1-3; D is undetermined. Germline assignment: CDR1 SGHAT and CDR2 FQNNGV. V was cut by 3 bases and J by 1 base, with 7 bases left in between. The CDR3 loop spans 14 amino acids. Here the CDR3 reads CASSFVGSGNTIYF. The CDR3 coding sequence is TGTGCCAGCAGCTTCGTCGGGTCTGGAAACACCATATATTTT.

This clone was found once. The chain joins TRBV4-2 to TRBJ1-2; 7 bases agree with TRBD1. J lost 2 bases, V lost 0 bases, and 3 bases had no gene match. CDR1 and CDR2 from the germline V gene are LGHNA and YNFKEQ. This CDR3 spans 15 amino acids. DNA of the CDR3: TGTGCCAGCAGCCAAGATTCACAGGGGAACTATGGCTACACCTTC. Its translation: CASSQDSQGNYGYTF.

The chain uses TRBV12-3 or TRBV12-4 and TRBJ1-1, with D uncertain. The V gene lost 6 bases and the J gene lost 0 bases, with 8 bases spanning the gap. The CDR3 totals 13 residues. The CDR3 loop is CASSGEMNTEAFF. Written as DNA, the CDR3 is TGTGCCAGCAGCGGAGAGATGAACACTGAAGCTTTCTTT.

The chain carries TRBV2 and TRBJ2-3; 10 bases agree with TRBD2. The CDR3 totals 14 residues. The J segment lost 3 bases and the V segment lost 4 bases, leaving 1 base of the junction unmatched. Germline values: CDR1 SNHLY, CDR2 FYNNEI. The CDR3 loop reads CASSGTSGTDTQYF. In DNA form, the CDR3 reads TGTGCCAGCAGTGGGACTAGCGGAACAGATACGCAGTATTTT.

This clone was found once. The gene calls are TRBV3-1 (or the pseudogene TRBV3-2) and TRBJ2-3; 9 bases fit TRBD2. The CDR3 is made up of 17 amino acids. Germline V gene sequence: CDR1 LGHDT, CDR2 YNNKEL (reference sequence). Losses at the gene ends were 0 bases for V and 1 base for J; bases not matched to a gene: 5. For the CDR3, the DNA is TGTGCCAGCAGCCAAGATTGGCGGGGGGGCGGCACAGATACGCAGTATTTT. Its translation: CASSQDWRGGGTDTQYF.

J is TRBJ2-1 and V is TRBV6-5, with D possibly TRBD2 on 6 matching bases. The CDR3 covers 13 residues. V lost 6 bases and J 2 bases, leaving 8 bases between the germline ends. CDR1 and CDR2 (germline): MNHEY, SVGAGI. Written as DNA, the CDR3 is TGTGCCAGCAGGGGGGGAGCCTACAATGAGCAGTTCTTC. Amino acid sequence: CASRGGAYNEQFF.

The genes are TRBV6-1 and TRBJ1-4, with D perhaps TRBD1 (5 bases). V was cut by 0 bases and J by 6 bases, with 11 bases left in between. The CDR3 length is 15 residues. Germline assignment: CDR1 MNHNS and CDR2 SASEGT. The CDR3 spells CASSEATDPYEKLFF. The CDR3 DNA is TGTGCCAGCAGTGAAGCGACAGACCCCTATGAAAAACTGTTTTTT.

V and J are TRBV12-5 and TRBJ2-5, with D tentatively TRBD2 (6 bases). Germline lookup yields CDR1 LGHNT and CDR2 FRNRAP. CDR3 length: 17 amino acids. V lost 0 bases and J 3 bases, leaving 17 bases between the germline ends. The CDR3 DNA is TGTGCTAGTGGTTTGGTACCCGCTAGCGTGGCCGAAGAGACCCAGTACTTC. Translated, it gives CASGLVPASVAEETQYF.

J is TRBJ2-7 and V is TRBV5-4; D ambiguous. CDR1 SGHNT and CDR2 YYREEE come from the germline V gene (reference sequence). The CDR3 is made up of 14 amino acids. V lost 4 bases and J lost 0, with 11 bases in between. In DNA, the CDR3 is TGTGCCAGCAGCGAAGTCGACACCTCCTACGAGCAGTACTTC. Its protein product is CASSEVDTSYEQYF.

The V call is TRBV5-1, the J call TRBJ2-5; 7 nucleotides align to TRBD1. The CDR3 is made up of 14 amino acids. Germline V gives CDR1 SGHRS, CDR2 YFSETQ. The V segment lost 0 bases and the J segment 3 bases; nucleotides outside the gene matches: 2. The CDR3 protein is CASSLGGQEETQYF. The CDR3 DNA sequence: TGCGCCAGCAGCTTGGGAGGACAGGAAGAGACCCAGTACTTC.

The J gene is TRBJ2-1, the V gene TRBV19; D remains ambiguous. The germline CDR1 and CDR2 sequences are LNHDA and SQIVND (reference sequence). The CDR3 runs to 14 residues. Trimming pared 1 base from V and 7 bases from J, leaving 11 bases between. For the CDR3, the DNA is TGTGCCAGTAGTATAGCCTATTTGGAGAATGAGCAGTTCTTC. This codes for CASSIAYLENEQFF.

The V and J genes are TRBV10-3 and TRBJ2-1; 11 nucleotides align to TRBD1. CDR3 length: 15 residues. CDR1 ENHRY and CDR2 SYGVKD come from the germline V gene. V dropped 4 bases and J dropped 8; count of bases not matched to a gene: 7. CDR3 nucleotide sequence: TGTGCCATCAGTGGGGACAGGGGGACCGGCGATGAGCAGTTCTTC. It specifies CAISGDRGTGDEQFF.

This chain uses TRBV9 with TRBJ1-2; TRBD1 aligns across 9 bases. CDR1 and CDR2 from the germline V gene are SGDLS and YYNGEE. V lost 4 bases and J lost 8; bases outside the gene matches: 3. This CDR3 comprises 12 residues. CDR3 residues: CASSRTGDGYTF. CDR3 coding DNA: TGTGCCAGCAGCAGGACAGGGGACGGCTACACCTTC.

The rearrangement uses TRBV27 and TRBJ2-7, with TRBD1 identical over 7 bases. Germline lookup yields CDR1 MNHEY and CDR2 SMNVEV (reference sequence). CDR3 length equals 16 residues. V lost 5 bases to trimming and J lost 6 bases; unmatched junction nucleotides: 16. CDR3 protein: CASSPRWDRPSIEQYF. CDR3 bases: TGTGCCAGCAGTCCCCGTTGGGACAGACCTTCTATCGAGCAGTACTTC.

The chain uses TRBV9 and TRBJ2-7; 8 bases are shared with TRBD1. CDR1 and CDR2 (germline): SGDLS, YYNGEE. V lost 3 bases to trimming and J lost 7 bases; unmatched junction nucleotides: 6. The CDR3 extends over 13 amino acids. The CDR3 region is CASSADRAREQYF. The CDR3 region has the DNA TGTGCCAGCAGCGCGGACAGGGCGAGGGAGCAGTACTTC.

The V gene is TRBV7-9, the J gene TRBJ2-6; TRBD1 matches at 7 bases. The length of the CDR3 is 15 residues. V was clipped by 7 bases and J by 5 bases; unmatched bases: 8. The germline CDR1 and CDR2 sequences are SEHNR and FQNEAQ (reference sequence). In nucleotides, the CDR3 is TGTGCCAGCACAATAGGACAGGCTCGGGCCAACGTCCTGACTTTC. Protein product: CASTIGQARANVLTF.

This clone appeared a few times. The chain combines TRBV30 with TRBJ1-6, with a tentative D call TRBD1 (5 bases). This CDR3 has 13 amino acids. Germline CDR1 and CDR2: GTSNPN and SVGIG (reference sequence). V shed 3 bases and J shed 8 bases, with 11 bases lying between them. The CDR3 coding sequence is TGTGCCTGGAGCGCATCCAGGGATTCACCCCTCCACTTT. Encoded protein: CAWSASRDSPLHF. Combining the CDR3 with reference TRBV30 and TRBJ1-6 gives the whole variable domain SQTIHQWPATLVQPVGSPLSLECTVEGTSNPNLYWYRQAAGRGLQLLFYSVGIGQISSEVPQNLSASRPQDRQFILSSKKLLLSDSGFYLCAWSASRDSPLHFGNGTRLTVT.

V is TRBV4-3 and J is TRBJ1-2, with D possibly being TRBD1 (5 bases). Germline CDR1 is LGHNA and CDR2 is YSLEER. The V end was cut by 4 bases, the J end by 8 bases, with 17 bases between. The CDR3 spans 14 residues. CDR3 nucleotide sequence: TGCGCCAGCAGCCCTCAGGGTGTGGAAAACGGCTACACCTTC. Translation: CASSPQGVENGYTF.

The V gene is TRBV5-1, the J gene TRBJ1-4, with unresolved D. This CDR3 is built from 13 residues. V was cut by 3 bases and J by 0 bases, with 3 bases left in between. In germline, CDR1 is SGHRS, CDR2 YFSETQ. The DNA of the CDR3 is TGCGCCAGCAGCTCATCAACTAATGAAAAACTGTTTTTT. Translated, it gives CASSSSTNEKLFF.

The chain recombines TRBV6-1 with TRBJ1-5, with D perhaps TRBD1 (5 bases). V lost 0 bases and J lost 0, with 9 bases in between. Germline CDR1 and CDR2: MNHNS and SASEGT. The CDR3 is 16 amino acids. CDR3 residues: CASSEAVGDSNQPQHF. CDR3 DNA: TGTGCCAGCAGTGAAGCGGTAGGGGATAGCAATCAGCCCCAGCATTTT.

This chain joins TRBV2 and TRBJ2-7; TRBD1 agrees at 8 bases. V dropped 7 bases and J dropped 3; count of bases not matched to a gene: 8. From germline, CDR1 is SNHLY and CDR2 FYNNEI. This CDR3 has 14 amino acids. In nucleotides, the CDR3 is TGTGCCAGCACCCGGACAGGGTTCCTCTACGAGCAGTACTTC. Translating gives CASTRTGFLYEQYF. The whole variable domain, remainder taken from reference TRBV2 and TRBJ2-7, is EPEVTQTPSHQVTQMGQEVILRCVPISNHLYFYWYRQILGQKVEFLVSFYNNEISEKSEIFDDQFSVERPDGSNFTLKIRSTKLEDSAMYFCASTRTGFLYEQYFGPGTRLTVT.

The chain uses TRBV24-1 and TRBJ2-1; 11 nucleotides align to TRBD2. In germline, CDR1 is KGHDR, CDR2 SFDVKD. There are 16 residues in the CDR3. The V and J ends lost 3 bases and 5 bases, in that order; junction bases with no gene match: 5. The CDR3 region is CATSDGGLADNNEQFF. Written as DNA, the CDR3 is TGTGCCACCAGTGATGGGGGACTAGCGGACAACAATGAGCAGTTCTTC.

The chain joins TRBV7-9 to TRBJ2-3; unclear D gene. V lost 7 bases to trimming and J lost 6 bases, with 8 bases between them. The CDR3 runs 11 residues. Germline V gene lookup returns CDR1 SEHNR and CDR2 FQNEAQ (reference sequence). The CDR3 protein is CASTLGDTQYF. CDR3 DNA sequence: TGTGCCAGCACCCTAGGTGATACGCAGTATTTT. Full variable domain (missing parts from reference TRBV7-9 and TRBJ2-3): DTGVSQNPRHKITKRGQNVTFRCDPISEHNRLYWYRQTLGQGPEFLTYFQNEAQLEKSRLLSDRFSAERPKGSFSTLEIQRTEQGDSAMYLCASTLGDTQYFGPGTRLTVL.

The V gene is TRBV18, the J gene TRBJ2-1, with 7 nucleotides matching TRBD2. Germline V gene lookup returns CDR1 KGHSH and CDR2 LQKENI. With V trimmed by 0 bases and J by 3 bases, 8 bases remained unmatched. The CDR3 runs 17 residues. Here the CDR3 reads CASSPPLDREDYNEQFF. The CDR3 DNA follows: TGTGCCAGCTCACCACCCTTAGACCGGGAGGACTACAATGAGCAGTTCTTC.

The rearrangement joins TRBV21-1 to TRBJ2-5; the table's TRBD1 call for D was not verified on the DNA. TRBV21-1 is reported as a pseudogene. The CDR3 runs to 12 residues. DNA of the CDR3: TGTGCCAGCAGCAAACAGGGCGAGACCCAGTACTTC. Translation gives CASSKQGETQYF.